A single sample is the source of the 29 T cell receptor beta chains below, sequenced in a study of control samples from healthy donors and cancer patients. The method was immunoSEQ multiplex PCR; TCRdb's version includes in-frame clones alone and lacks a portion of them. The data contain roughly 100,000 clones, approximately 91% of them singletons. The specimen sequenced was blood. The receptor set was obtained from a woman under 40 in good health.

Written as DNA, the CDR3 is TGTGCCAGCAGCCCGACGGGACTAGCGGGGCAGTTCTTC. Amino acid sequence: CASSPTGLAGQFF. V is TRBV5-4 and J is TRBJ2-1; TRBD2 matches at 12 bases. With V trimmed by 4 bases and J by 12 bases, 5 bases remained unmatched. CDR3 length: 13 residues. Germline V lookup: CDR1 SGHNT, CDR2 YYREEE (reference sequence).

The V and J genes are TRBV9 and TRBJ2-1; D ambiguous. V lost 8 bases, J lost 1 base, and 7 bases lay in between. This CDR3 spans 12 amino acids. Germline V gene sequence: CDR1 SGDLS, CDR2 YYNGEE. In DNA, the CDR3 is TGTGCCAGTAGCCGGTCCTACAATGAGCAGTTCTTC. Amino acids: CASSRSYNEQFF.

This clone was observed a handful of times. This chain uses TRBV12-2 with TRBJ2-3; the table's D call TRBD2 went unverified against the DNA. TRBV12-2 is recorded as a pseudogene. The CDR3 has 18 residues. The CDR3 DNA reads as TGTGCAAGTCGCTTAGGGGCTAGCGGGAGGTTGGAAACAGATACGCAGTATTTT. Residues: CASRLGASGRLETDTQYF.

This chain uses TRBV5-4 with TRBJ2-1; 16 nucleotides match TRBD2. Trimming cost V 3 bases and J 7 bases; bases outside gene matches: 13. The CDR3 is 19 amino acids. Germline CDR1 and CDR2: SGHNT and YYREEE (reference sequence). The CDR3 nucleotides read TGTGCCAGCAGCTCTCCGGGACTAGCGGGGGGGCGATCGCAAAATGAGCAGTTCTTC. Translating gives CASSSPGLAGGRSQNEQFF.

J is TRBJ2-3 and V is TRBV5-1; either TRBD1 or TRBD2 may supply D (5 bases each). Per germline, CDR1 SGHRS and CDR2 YFSETQ. Trimming pared 3 bases from V and 5 bases from J, leaving 16 bases between. The CDR3 covers 15 residues. The CDR3, as DNA: TGCGCCAGCAGCTCATGGGACCCGGCGGTAGATACGCAGTATTTT. It specifies CASSSWDPAVDTQYF.

The chain joins TRBV7-8 to TRBJ1-5; D not certain. The CDR3 totals 14 residues. Germline-derived CDR1 and CDR2 are SGHVS and FQNEAQ. V lost 4 bases to trimming and J lost 7 bases, with 14 bases between them. CDR3 bases: TGTGCCAGCAGCTCCACGTCCCGACCCCAGCCCCAGCATTTT. Its translation: CASSSTSRPQPQHF.

The chain couples TRBV5-1 to TRBJ2-2, with 10 nucleotides matching TRBD1. The CDR3 covers 16 residues. Germline-derived CDR1 and CDR2 are SGHRS and YFSETQ. J was trimmed by 6 bases and V by 4 bases; bases with no gene match: 9. DNA of the CDR3: TGCGCCAGCAGCCAGGGGACAGGGGAAGGATCCGGGGAGCTGTTTTTT. The encoded protein is CASSQGTGEGSGELFF.

The chain carries TRBV11-3 and TRBJ2-7, with D tentatively TRBD2 (5 bases). Trimming stripped 1 base from V and 3 bases from J, with 10 bases between. The length of the CDR3 is 14 residues. Germline V gives CDR1 SGHNT, CDR2 YENEEA. CDR3 in amino acids: CASSLGAGGYEQYF. In DNA, the CDR3 is TGTGCCAGCAGCTTAGGGGCGGGTGGCTACGAGCAGTACTTC.

Concerning this clone itself: Other DNA sequences in this sample translate to the same CDR3. The rearrangement joins TRBV19 to TRBJ2-3, with no clear D. In germline, CDR1 is LNHDA, CDR2 SQIVND (reference sequence). CDR3 size: 13 residues. V was clipped by 1 base and J by 4 bases, with 6 bases between them. The CDR3 protein is CASSIGLADTQYF. CDR3 sequence (DNA): TGTGCCAGTAGTATAGGGCTAGCAGATACGCAGTATTTT. Full variable domain (remainder filled in from reference TRBV19 and TRBJ2-3): DGGITQSPKYLFRKEGQNVTLSCEQNLNHDAMYWYRQDPGQGLRLIYYSQIVNDFQKGDIAEGYSVSREKKESFPLTVTSAQKNPTAFYLCASSIGLADTQYFGPGTRLTVL.

This chain connects TRBV4-2 to TRBJ1-5; D is perhaps TRBD1 (5 bases). Germline CDR1 LGHNA, CDR2 YNFKEQ. The CDR3 has 16 residues. Trimming shortened V by 1 base and J by 6 bases, and 16 bases separated the two germline ends. DNA for the CDR3: TGTGCCAGCAGCCAAGGAAACCCGGAAGGGGTTCAGCCCCAGCATTTT. Translation: CASSQGNPEGVQPQHF.

V is TRBV7-6 and J is TRBJ1-6; possible D gene TRBD1, 5 bases. Between the trimmed V and J ends, which lost 0 bases and 10 bases, there was a span of 13 bases. CDR1 and CDR2 (germline): SGHVS, FNYEAQ. The CDR3 has 15 amino acids. The CDR3 loop reads CASSLAGVGQSPLHF. The CDR3 DNA follows: TGTGCCAGCAGCTTAGCAGGGGTGGGGCAATCACCCCTCCACTTT.

CDR3 nucleotide sequence: TGCGCCAGTCGGACAGAAAGAGAGACCCAGTACTTC. Translated, it gives CASRTERETQYF. The V and J genes are TRBV5-1 and TRBJ2-5, with a weak D call TRBD1 (6 bases). Germline-derived CDR1 and CDR2 are SGHRS and YFSETQ. V shed 8 bases and J shed 4 bases, with 12 bases lying between them. The CDR3 length is 12 residues.

The chain couples TRBV10-1 to TRBJ2-3; 8 bases map to TRBD2. Germline CDR1 and CDR2: WNHNN and SYGVQD (reference sequence). Trimming at V came to 0 bases and at J to 1 base, leaving 9 bases not matched to a gene. This CDR3 spans 18 amino acids. DNA of the CDR3: TGCGCCAGCAGTGAGTCGGAAGGCGGGGGGCCCCGCACAGATACGCAGTATTTT. Translated, it gives CASSESEGGGPRTDTQYF.

In this sample, this clone turned up a few times. This chain links TRBV5-1 with TRBJ1-5; D not resolved. CDR3 length: 15 residues. V was clipped by 2 bases and J by 1 base, with 10 bases between them. Germline assignment: CDR1 SGHRS and CDR2 YFSETQ. DNA for the CDR3: TGCGCCAGCAGCTTAGGAGGGCCGAGCAATCAGCCCCAGCATTTT. The encoded protein is CASSLGGPSNQPQHF.

V usage is TRBV7-2 and J usage is TRBJ1-1; TRBD1 might be the D (6 bases). The V and J ends lost 5 bases and 1 base respectively, with 14 bases between them. From germline, CDR1 is SGHTA and CDR2 FQGNSA. CDR3 length equals 15 residues. CDR3 DNA: TGTGCCAGCAGCACCTCGGGACATCCGAACACTGAAGCTTTCTTT. It is translated as CASSTSGHPNTEAFF. The full variable domain, in which reference TRBV7-2 and TRBJ1-1 provide the parts outside the CDR3, is GAGVSQSPSNKVTEKGKDVELRCDPISGHTALYWYRQSLGQGLEFLIYFQGNSAPDKSGLPSDRFSAERTGGSVSTLTIQRTQQEDSAVYLCASSTSGHPNTEAFFGQGTRLTVV.

Points on this clone: An end of the junction does not agree with germline; a read error may underlie this. V and J are TRBV6-2 or TRBV6-3 and TRBJ2-7, with 12 bases identical to TRBD2. This CDR3 region has 14 residues. Germline assignment: CDR1 MNHEY and CDR2 SVGEGT. The CDR3 DNA follows: TGTGCCAGCAGCCAACCGGGACTAGCGGGCCACACCCACTTC. Encoded protein: CASSQPGLAGHTHF.

This clone was observed a single time. This chain uses TRBV12-5 with TRBJ1-1; 9 bases fit TRBD1. Per germline, CDR1 LGHNT and CDR2 FRNRAP. This CDR3 contains 14 residues. J was trimmed by 3 bases and V by 6 bases; bases with no gene match: 5. The CDR3 region has the DNA TGTGCTAGTGGAACCCGGGACAGGGACACTGAAGCTTTCTTT. Translating gives CASGTRDRDTEAFF.

The chain combines TRBV7-9 with TRBJ2-5; 12 positions agree with TRBD2. The germline V gene encodes CDR1 SEHNR and CDR2 FQNEAQ (reference sequence). V lost 0 bases, J lost 3 bases, and 2 bases stayed unmatched. The CDR3 runs to 16 residues. CDR3 sequence reads: CASSLAASGGEETQYF. In DNA, the CDR3 is TGTGCCAGCAGCTTAGCCGCTAGCGGGGGGGAAGAGACCCAGTACTTC.

Only one count was recorded for this clone. The V and J genes are TRBV27 and TRBJ1-4; possibly TRBD1 for D (6 bases). V dropped 2 bases and J dropped 3 bases, with 10 bases sitting between them. The CDR3 covers 15 residues. Germline V CDR1 and CDR2: MNHEY, SMNVEV (reference sequence). Here the CDR3 DNA reads TGTGCCAGCAGTTTAGCCAGGGGAGCTAATGAAAAACTGTTTTTT. It translates to CASSLARGANEKLFF.

The chain joins TRBV7-9 to TRBJ1-5, with no clear D. Trimming took off 0 bases at V and 4 bases at J, with 7 bases between the two ends. The CDR3 covers 14 residues. Germline CDR1 reads SEHNR; CDR2 reads FQNEAQ (reference sequence). DNA for the CDR3: TGTGCCAGCAGCTTAGCGGTAACAAATCAGCCCCAGCATTTT. This gives the protein CASSLAVTNQPQHF.

This clone has only one observation. The chain joins TRBV9 to TRBJ2-5; 11 bases are a match to TRBD2. The length of the CDR3 is 16 residues. The germline gives CDR1 SGDLS, CDR2 YYNGEE. The J segment lost 5 bases and the V segment lost 0 bases, leaving 6 bases of the junction unmatched. CDR3: CASSVGASGGRETQYF. The CDR3 bases are TGTGCCAGCAGCGTAGGGGCTAGCGGGGGGAGGGAGACCCAGTACTTC.

The gene calls are TRBV28 and TRBJ2-1, with D possibly matching TRBD2 (5 bases). The CDR3 loop spans 11 amino acids. The germline V gene has CDR1 MDHEN and CDR2 SYDVKM. V shed 4 bases and J shed 10 bases, with 8 bases lying between them. Here the CDR3 reads CASSSGWEQFF. In DNA form, the CDR3 reads TGTGCCAGCAGTTCGGGATGGGAGCAGTTCTTC.

The CDR3 spells CASSQNDLLGYTF. CDR3 nucleotide sequence: TGTGCCAGTAGCCAAAATGACCTCCTTGGCTACACCTTC. The chain carries TRBV19 and TRBJ1-2; no definite D call. V shed 6 bases and J shed 7 bases, with 15 bases lying between them. The germline V gene has CDR1 LNHDA and CDR2 SQIVND (reference sequence). The CDR3 sequence is 13 residues long.

As concerns this clone: The same CDR3 can be traced to other DNA sequences in this sample. The V gene is TRBV28, the J gene TRBJ2-7; 12 bases are a match to TRBD2. There are 15 residues in the CDR3. From germline, CDR1 is MDHEN and CDR2 SYDVKM. The ends lost 5 bases at V and 1 base at J; junction bases unmatched: 3. The chain's CDR3 is CASSQTSGGSYEQYF. The DNA of the CDR3 is TGTGCCAGCAGTCAGACTAGCGGGGGATCCTACGAGCAGTACTTC. Filled out from reference TRBV28 and TRBJ2-7, the complete variable domain reads DVKVTQSSRYLVKRTGEKVFLECVQDMDHENMFWYRQDPGLGLRLIYFSYDVKMKEKGDIPEGYSVSREKKERFSLILESASTNQTSMYLCASSQTSGGSYEQYFGPGTRLTVT.

The chain links TRBV5-6 to TRBJ1-4; a possible D gene is TRBD1 (5 bases). The CDR3 spans 15 residues. Germline V CDR1 and CDR2: SGHDT, YYEEEE. The ends were cut back, 1 base at V and 6 bases at J, with 13 bases in the middle. The CDR3 nucleotides read TGTGCCAGCAGCTTGCCCGGGACGCGCGATGAAAAACTGTTTTTT. This codes for CASSLPGTRDEKLFF.

Comments on this clone: Sequence at one end of the junction differs from germline and may be a read error. V gene TRBV7-8 combines with J gene TRBJ2-7; D is possibly TRBD1 (5 bases). Germline V CDR1 and CDR2: SGHVS, FQNEAQ. CDR3 length: 15 residues. CDR3 loop: CVSREFATAAYEQYF. CDR3 DNA: TGTGTCAGCAGGGAATTTGCGACAGCAGCCTACGAGCAGTACTTC.

The rearrangement uses TRBV11-3 and TRBJ2-5; D remains ambiguous. The CDR3 loop spans 13 amino acids. V lost 0 bases, J lost 1 base, and 3 bases lay in between. Per germline, CDR1 SGHNT and CDR2 YENEEA. The CDR3 region is CASSLDTQETQYF. CDR3 coding DNA: TGTGCCAGCAGCTTAGACACCCAAGAGACCCAGTACTTC.

The CDR3 spells CASSLEGTGEQYF. DNA for the CDR3: TGTGCCAGCAGTTTAGAGGGCACCGGGGAGCAGTACTTC. V gene TRBV12-3 or TRBV12-4 combines with J gene TRBJ2-7; D is unresolved. CDR3 size: 13 residues. Trimming pared 1 base from V and 7 bases from J, leaving 11 bases between.

The genes are TRBV29-1 and TRBJ2-3, with D uncertain. The germline V and J ends were trimmed by 2 bases and 1 base, with 4 bases remaining between them. This CDR3 comprises 12 residues. CDR1 is SQVTM and CDR2 is ANQGSEA in the germline V gene. In DNA, the CDR3 is TGCAGCGTTGAACAGGGCACAGATACGCAGTATTTT. It specifies CSVEQGTDTQYF.